One and the same sample provided the 9 T cell receptor beta chains below, sequenced in a study of shared clonotypes between healthy human individuals. Sequencing was performed with immunoSEQ multiplex PCR; in TCRdb, only in-frame clones are kept and a portion is missing. The sample consists of 900,000 to 1,200,000 clones, more than 75% of them appearing once. Sequencing was carried out using memory CD4+ T cells from PBMCs. Subset: CD45RA-negative fraction. The receptor source for this set is a man younger than 35 in good health. Some clones in this sample may be carry-over from other donors' samples.

This chain links TRBV28 with TRBJ2-1; TRBD2 agrees at 13 bases. The J segment lost 5 bases and the V segment lost 7 bases, leaving 11 bases of the junction unmatched. The CDR3 spans 17 residues. Germline V CDR1 and CDR2: MDHEN, SYDVKM. CDR3 region: CASTLGRLAGGHNEQFF. The CDR3 DNA reads TGTGCCAGCACCCTGGGGCGACTAGCGGGAGGACACAATGAGCAGTTCTTC.

V and J are TRBV5-1 and TRBJ2-1, with TRBD2 matching over 9 bases. The junction had 16 bases not matched to a gene; V was cut back by 4 bases and J by 2 bases. Germline CDR1 is SGHRS and CDR2 is YFSETQ. The CDR3 has 19 amino acids. As DNA, the CDR3 is TGCGCCAGCAGCCCCCGTGGGGATCCTAGCGGGAAAACCTACAATGAGCAGTTCTTC. It codes for CASSPRGDPSGKTYNEQFF.

On this clone itself: A far larger clone lies a single base away; this is likely a read error. The sample carries other DNA sequences with the same CDR3. The V call is TRBV7-2, the J call TRBJ2-5; no clear D. V shed 1 base and J shed 2 bases, with 5 bases lying between them. CDR3 size: 13 residues. Germline CDR1 and CDR2: SGHTA and FQGNSA. This chain's CDR3 is CASSLVRQETQYF. In DNA form, the CDR3 reads TGTGCCAGCAGCTTAGTCAGACAAGAGACCCAGTACTTC.

Many counts were recorded for this clone. This rearrangement joins TRBV19 to TRBJ1-5; TRBD1 is a possible D gene (5 bases). V dropped 10 bases and J dropped 5 bases, with 18 bases sitting between them. CDR3 length equals 14 residues. Germline CDR1 LNHDA, CDR2 SQIVND (reference sequence). In nucleotides, the CDR3 is TGTGCCACCTCCCCGGGGCCCTACTATCAGCCCCAGCATTTT. Translation gives CATSPGPYYQPQHF.

The V gene is TRBV19, the J gene TRBJ1-2; 7 bases are shared with TRBD1. Trimming cost V 3 bases and J 8 bases; bases outside gene matches: 9. Germline lookup yields CDR1 LNHDA and CDR2 SQIVND (reference sequence). The CDR3 totals 14 residues. CDR3 in amino acids: CASSIPQGSRGYTF. CDR3 DNA: TGTGCCAGTAGTATCCCACAGGGGTCCCGAGGCTACACCTTC.

V usage is TRBV6-1 and J usage is TRBJ1-5; D unclear. Germline CDR1 and CDR2: MNHNS and SASEGT. The V and J ends lost 9 bases and 1 base respectively, with 13 bases between them. The CDR3 extends over 14 amino acids. The CDR3 DNA follows: TGTGCCAGAGAGTCGGTGGGGAGCAATCAGCCCCAGCATTTT. It is translated as CARESVGSNQPQHF.

CDR3 in DNA: TGCGCCAGCAGCTTCACAGCGGGGATGTACAATGAGCAGTTCTTC. Translation gives CASSFTAGMYNEQFF. This chain connects TRBV5-1 to TRBJ2-1, with 7 nucleotides matching TRBD2. CDR3 length: 15 residues. Trimming took 2 bases from V and 4 from J; bases not matched to a gene: 6. Germline values: CDR1 SGHRS, CDR2 YFSETQ.

This clone was seen only once. The V call is TRBV6-1, the J call TRBJ2-7, with TRBD2 as a possible D gene (6 bases). The CDR3 runs 13 residues. Germline values: CDR1 MNHNS, CDR2 SASEGT. V was trimmed by 4 bases and J by 4 bases, leaving 11 bases between them. CDR3 in amino acids: CASSAEGGYEQYF. The CDR3 DNA reads as TGTGCCAGCAGTGCCGAAGGAGGGTACGAGCAGTACTTC.

The count of this clone is one. Other DNA sequences in this sample translate to the same CDR3. CDR3 loop: CASSLDRATDTQYF. CDR3 bases: TGTGCCAGCAGCTTAGATCGGGCCACAGATACGCAGTATTTT. The chain links TRBV11-2 to TRBJ2-3; D not resolved. V was pared by 0 bases and J by 2 bases, with 6 bases between. Germline CDR1 SGHAT, CDR2 FQNNGV. This CDR3 region has 14 residues.